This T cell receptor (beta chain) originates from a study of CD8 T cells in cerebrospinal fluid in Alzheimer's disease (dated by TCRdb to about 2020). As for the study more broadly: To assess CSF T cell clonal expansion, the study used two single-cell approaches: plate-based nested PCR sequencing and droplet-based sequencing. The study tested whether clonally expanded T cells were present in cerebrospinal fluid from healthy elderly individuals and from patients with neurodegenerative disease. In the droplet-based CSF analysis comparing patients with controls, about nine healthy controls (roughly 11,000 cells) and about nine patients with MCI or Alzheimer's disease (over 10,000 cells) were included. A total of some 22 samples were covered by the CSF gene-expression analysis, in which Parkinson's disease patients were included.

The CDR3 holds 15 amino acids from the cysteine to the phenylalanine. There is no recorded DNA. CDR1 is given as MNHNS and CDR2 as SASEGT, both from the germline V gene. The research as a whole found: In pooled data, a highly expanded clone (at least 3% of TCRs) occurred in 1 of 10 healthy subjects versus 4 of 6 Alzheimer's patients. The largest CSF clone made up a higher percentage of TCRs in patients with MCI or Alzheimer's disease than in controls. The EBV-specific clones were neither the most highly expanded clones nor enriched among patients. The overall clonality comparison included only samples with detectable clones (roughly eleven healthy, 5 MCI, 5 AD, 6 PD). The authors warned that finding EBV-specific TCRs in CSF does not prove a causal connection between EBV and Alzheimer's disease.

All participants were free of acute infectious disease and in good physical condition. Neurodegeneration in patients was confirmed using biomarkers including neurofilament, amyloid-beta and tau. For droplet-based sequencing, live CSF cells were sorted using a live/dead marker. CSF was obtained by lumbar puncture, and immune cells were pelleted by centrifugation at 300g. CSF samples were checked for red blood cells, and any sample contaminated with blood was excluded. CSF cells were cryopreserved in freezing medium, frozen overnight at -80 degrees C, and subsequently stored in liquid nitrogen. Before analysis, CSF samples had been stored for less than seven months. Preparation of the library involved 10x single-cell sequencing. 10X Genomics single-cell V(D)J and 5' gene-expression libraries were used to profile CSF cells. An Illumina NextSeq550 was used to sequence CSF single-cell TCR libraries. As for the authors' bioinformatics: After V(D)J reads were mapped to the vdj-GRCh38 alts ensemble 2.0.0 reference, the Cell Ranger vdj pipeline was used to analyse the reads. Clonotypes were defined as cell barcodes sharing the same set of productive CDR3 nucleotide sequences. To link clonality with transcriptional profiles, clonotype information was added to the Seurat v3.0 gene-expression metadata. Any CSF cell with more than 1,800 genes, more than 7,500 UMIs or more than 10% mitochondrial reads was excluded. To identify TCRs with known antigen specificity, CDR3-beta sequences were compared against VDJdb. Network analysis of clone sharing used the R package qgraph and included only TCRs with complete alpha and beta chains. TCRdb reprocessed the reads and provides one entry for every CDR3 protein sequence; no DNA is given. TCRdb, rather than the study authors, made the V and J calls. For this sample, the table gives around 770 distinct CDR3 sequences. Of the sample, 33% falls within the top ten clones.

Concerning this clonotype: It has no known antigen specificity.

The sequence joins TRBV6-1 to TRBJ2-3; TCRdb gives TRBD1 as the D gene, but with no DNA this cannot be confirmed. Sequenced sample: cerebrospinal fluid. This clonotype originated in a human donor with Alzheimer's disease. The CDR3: CASSLDRVGTDTQYF.